The sequence of this TCR beta chain was determined in a study of OX40 agonist ivuxolimab in advanced cancers. General study results and limits: Fewer expanded clones were found on average in CD4+ than in CD8+ T cells.

Profiling relied on immunoSEQ multiplex PCR, and the TCRdb table lists in-frame clones only, not all of them. The table records 25,000 to 30,000 clones, almost 80% of them present only once. Concerning this clone itself: Antigen specificity is unknown.

This CDR3 contains 14 residues. Germline assignment: CDR1 SGHVS and CDR2 FNYEAQ. The V gene lost 1 base and the J gene lost 6 bases, with 12 bases spanning the gap. A history of autoimmune disease or systemic immunosuppression excluded patients. The chain is built from TRBV7-6 and TRBJ1-2; tentative D call: TRBD1 (6 bases). This receptor was obtained from an adult with an advanced solid tumor such as melanoma, head and neck, liver or kidney cancer. Sequenced material: CD4+ or CD8+ T cells sorted from blood, taken in a trial of the OX40 agonist ivuxolimab. DNA of the CDR3: TGTGCCAGCAGCTTAGAAAGGGGGGAGGATGGCTACACCTTC. Its translation: CASSLERGEDGYTF.